This T cell receptor beta chain was documented in a study of siplizumab effects on memory and regulatory T cells. Trimming took 1 base from V and 5 from J, leaving 15 bases between them. The length of the CDR3 is 16 residues. CDR1 is MDHEN, CDR2 SYDVKM, per germline. Study-wide results and caveats: Naive T cells seemed more diverse than memory cells; they also seemed major alloresponse contributors. Poor capture below about 10^-5 frequency left most alloreactive clones unmapped to unstimulated subsets.

Here immunoSEQ multiplex PCR was the method, and the copy in TCRdb shows in-frame clones only, minus some. The table records over 70,000 clones, 85% to 95% of them present only once. Concerning this clone: The target antigen is unknown.

This rearrangement joins TRBV28 to TRBJ2-1; no clear D. The clonotype originates from a human donor in good health. Sequencing used CD8+ T cells sorted from blood. The DNA of the CDR3 is TGTGCCAGCAGTTTATCGGTCAGGTGGGTGGACAATGAGCAGTTCTTC. The encoded protein is CASSLSVRWVDNEQFF.